Here is one TCR beta chain with its context. There is no known antigen for this receptor. Per-base qualities were not stored, and no clone one base away is much larger. This CDR3 is also generated by other DNA sequences in the sample. These data originate in a study of shared clonotypes between healthy human individuals (dated by TCRdb to 2020 to 2022). Background for the entire study: The cohort included three men and a couple of women between 18 and 49 years of age. To estimate repertoire size and how much clonotypes are shared between individuals, the study performed deep sequencing of blood TCR repertoires from a few healthy adults. Between about 0.8 and 9 billion PBMCs per donor were obtained by leukapheresis. For each donor, CD4 naive and CD4 memory were each run on three plates, CD8 naive on two plates, and CD8 memory on one plate. To increase sequencing depth and limit assay-specific biases, different laboratories used diverse techniques to prepare libraries and sequence TCR repertoires. The paper's findings and limits, for the study overall: About 5% of naive CD4, 3.5% of naive CD8, 2.3% of memory CD4, and approximately 0.39% of memory CD8 clonotypes were shared across a few donors. Naive subsets generally had larger estimated clonotype richness than memory subsets did. Sampling was limited to blood, and TCR repertoires in tissue likely differ from TCR repertoires in blood. The genetic and exposure-history diversity represented was limited by the small number of donors. Even with the large sequencing depth, rarefaction of the sorted-subset datasets indicated that sequencing was incomplete. Pairwise subsampling led to the expectation that sequencing depth would affect the degree of clonotype sharing among donors. Clonotypes shared by all four sorted-subset donors showed higher generation probabilities than non-shared clonotypes.

TCR CDR3 regions were amplified from genomic DNA by multiplex PCR using the deep immunoSEQ assay. For each cell subset, the extracted genomic DNA was distributed evenly across all wells of several immunoSEQ 96-well plates, and each plate served as one replicate. Each replicate PCR for sorted subsets received roughly 0.2 ug genomic DNA, equal to about 29,000 T cell genomes. Purified libraries were measured with a Qubit 3.0 fluorometer, size-checked on a Bioanalyzer 2100, and measured again with the KAPA Library Quantification kit. Every immunoSEQ 96-well plate was sequenced on a dedicated single-read 150-cycle Illumina NextSeq 550 flow cell. Under the source paper's analysis protocol: Because the immunoSEQ output held only junctional sequences and lacked quality scores, the filtering could not match the filtering applied to full-length reads. Sequences were annotated with PyIR, a Python wrapper for IgBLAST v1.9, and V/J genes and CDR3 were assigned using IMGT germline references. Reads were filtered out if the reads had weak V/J assignments (E-value above 1e-6), no CDR3, stop codons, out-of-frame junctions, or ambiguous translated residues. V3J clonotypes were defined as sequences sharing an identical inferred V gene, J gene, and CDR3 amino acid sequence. Percentage overlap between repertoires was calculated by dividing the number of shared unique clonotypes by the size of the smaller repertoire. Repertoire richness was assessed with RTK rarefaction, the Chao1 estimator, and Recon v2.1 estimates of unobserved clonotypes. OLGA was used to compute generation probabilities for all TCRbeta clonotypes that the gDNA method yielded from a handful of donors. The table was pulled from immuneACCESS by TCRdb, which kept in-frame rearrangements only. Such tables lose some clones; where checked, under half of the loss comes from unresolved V genes, and the rest has no known cause. Clone size and the V and J calls come from that table; the DNA yielded D and trimming. The sample table holds approximately 600,000 clones, of which 90% to 95% were seen once. The ten largest make up approximately 0.11% of the sample.

CD8 naive samples were CD45RO-negative cells positively selected for CCR7, giving a CD45RA+CCR7+ population that excluded TemRA cells. Donors were healthy HIV-negative adults with no recently reported acute infections or vaccinations. Every donor was a Caucasian adult residing in Nashville, Tennessee, USA. Blood was collected by leukapheresis, and PBMCs were isolated by Ficoll-Histopaque density gradient centrifugation and then cryopreserved in liquid nitrogen vapor phase. Purity and quantity of every magnetically sorted T cell population were checked by analytical flow cytometry. Each sorted fraction had its genomic DNA isolated and then quantified by UV absorbance on a Nanodrop 2000c. The germline V gene (reference sequence) sets CDR1 to MNHEY and CDR2 to SMNVEV. The CDR3, cysteine through phenylalanine, is 12 amino acids long. Of all the DNA, just the CDR3 is kept, 36 bases in frame from base 1. Trimming costs V 3 bases and J 1 base, and their ends lie 2 bases apart.

The clonotype comes from a woman aged 30 to 39 in good health. The sequence is built from TRBV27 and TRBJ2-3, with the D gene call left open. The specimen was naive CD8+ T cells sorted from blood. The cell subset or site tag for this specimen amounts to: CD45RA+CCR7+. The bases read TGTGCCAGCAGTTTGGGCACAGATACGCAGTATTTT. Its protein product is CASSLGTDTQYF.